The rows below give T cell receptor beta chains drawn from one sample of a study of identical twins. TCRdb called the 5' RACE reads again in MiXCR, with one record for every CDR3 protein. The data hold hundreds of thousands of distinct CDR3 sequences, with less than 7% observed a single time. The sample comprised naive T cells sorted from blood. The receptor set was obtained from a man aged 18 to 30 in good health. The CDR3 runs from the conserved cysteine through the conserved F or W. Fields, in order: D gene, V gene, J gene, clone size, CDR3 DNA, CDR3 protein. A D gene is named only where the DNA matches it firmly. Not every row has a clone size; where given, it reads once, few, many or a size class.

D gene: NA; V gene: TRBV25-1; J gene: TRBJ2-5; clone size: many; CDR3 DNA: TGTGCCAGCCGCTCATTAGGGGCGAGGGAGACCCAGTACTTC; CDR3 protein: CASRSLGARETQYF
D gene: NA; V gene: TRBV29-1; J gene: TRBJ2-7; clone size: many; CDR3 DNA: TGCAGCGTTTACACAGGGAGATTGTCCTACGAGCAGTACTTC; CDR3 protein: CSVYTGRLSYEQYF
D gene: NA; V gene: TRBV6-2/TRBV6-3; J gene: TRBJ2-7; clone size: few; CDR3 DNA: TGTGCCAGCAGTTACCGGAGTAACGACGAGCAGTACTTC; CDR3 protein: CASSYRSNDEQYF
D gene: NA; V gene: TRBV5-1; J gene: TRBJ2-3; clone size: many; CDR3 DNA: TGCGCCAGCCGGGCAGAAAGCACAGATACGCAGTATTTT; CDR3 protein: CASRAESTDTQYF
D gene: TRBD2; V gene: TRBV15; J gene: TRBJ2-1; clone size: NA; CDR3 DNA: TGTGCCACCAGCAGAGGACCTAGCGGGAGTCAGAATGAGCAGTTCTTC; CDR3 protein: CATSRGPSGSQNEQFF
D gene: NA; V gene: TRBV28; J gene: TRBJ2-4; clone size: NA; CDR3 DNA: TGTGCCAGCAGCCGCCGCGTGATAGCCAAAAACATTCAGTACTTC; CDR3 protein: CASSRRVIAKNIQYF
D gene: TRBD1; V gene: TRBV6-5; J gene: TRBJ2-5; clone size: NA; CDR3 DNA: TGTGCCAGCAGTTATCTCAGGGGGCCGGGGGCCCAGTACTTC; CDR3 protein: CASSYLRGPGAQYF
D gene: NA; V gene: TRBV12-3/TRBV12-4; J gene: TRBJ2-2; clone size: many; CDR3 DNA: TGTGCCAGCAGCCCGACTGGCGGGGAGCTGTTTTTT; CDR3 protein: CASSPTGGELFF
D gene: NA; V gene: TRBV12-3/TRBV12-4; J gene: TRBJ2-3; clone size: few; CDR3 DNA: TGTGCCAGCAGTTTAATTGGTGCTAGCACAGATACGCAGTATTTT; CDR3 protein: CASSLIGASTDTQYF
D gene: NA; V gene: TRBV3-1; J gene: TRBJ1-1; clone size: NA; CDR3 DNA: TGTGCCAGCAGCTCCCGACAGGACACTGAAGCTTTCTTT; CDR3 protein: CASSSRQDTEAFF
D gene: NA; V gene: TRBV5-1; J gene: TRBJ2-5; clone size: many; CDR3 DNA: TGCGCCAGTCGCCGGGCCGCGGGGGAGACCCAGTACTTC; CDR3 protein: CASRRAAGETQYF
D gene: NA; V gene: TRBV27; J gene: TRBJ2-1; clone size: many; CDR3 DNA: TGTGCCAGCAGTTCTCAGGACAATGAGCAGTTCTTC; CDR3 protein: CASSSQDNEQFF
D gene: TRBD1; V gene: TRBV29-1; J gene: TRBJ2-5; clone size: few; CDR3 DNA: TGCAGCGTTGAGACAGGGTCACAAGAGACCCAGTACTTC; CDR3 protein: CSVETGSQETQYF
D gene: TRBD1; V gene: TRBV20-1; J gene: TRBJ2-5; clone size: NA; CDR3 DNA: TGCAGTGCCTCCAAGGGGACAGGGGGCAGAGAGACCCAGTACTTC; CDR3 protein: CSASKGTGGRETQYF
D gene: NA; V gene: TRBV7-9; J gene: TRBJ1-1; clone size: few; CDR3 DNA: TGTGCCAGCAGCTTACTGGGTACCACCTTTGAAGCTTTCTTT; CDR3 protein: CASSLLGTTFEAFF
D gene: TRBD2; V gene: TRBV20-1; J gene: TRBJ2-1; clone size: many; CDR3 DNA: TGCAGTGCTAGCCTAGCGGGGATCTACAATGAGCAGTTCTTC; CDR3 protein: CSASLAGIYNEQFF
D gene: TRBD1; V gene: TRBV24-1; J gene: TRBJ2-5; clone size: few; CDR3 DNA: TGTGCCACCAGAACTCGGACAGGGGAGACCCAGTACTTC; CDR3 protein: CATRTRTGETQYF
D gene: NA; V gene: TRBV12-3/TRBV12-4; J gene: TRBJ2-1; clone size: many; CDR3 DNA: TGTGCCAGCAGTTTCTTCGGGAGTAGTGAGCAGTTCTTC; CDR3 protein: CASSFFGSSEQFF
D gene: NA; V gene: TRBV4-2; J gene: TRBJ2-7; clone size: few; CDR3 DNA: TGTGCCAGCAGCCAAGATGGAGGGAAGGTCGAGCAGTACTTC; CDR3 protein: CASSQDGGKVEQYF
D gene: NA; V gene: TRBV6-2/TRBV6-3; J gene: TRBJ2-1; clone size: many; CDR3 DNA: TGTGCCAGCAGTTTACTAGTCCATAGCTCCTACAATGAGCAGTTCTTC; CDR3 protein: CASSLLVHSSYNEQFF
D gene: NA; V gene: TRBV28; J gene: TRBJ2-1; clone size: many; CDR3 DNA: TGTGCCAGCAGTTTTCGCCTGGGTGAGCAGTTCTTC; CDR3 protein: CASSFRLGEQFF
D gene: NA; V gene: TRBV5-1; J gene: TRBJ2-7; clone size: few; CDR3 DNA: TGCGCCAGCAGCTTTGGAGGGGGGGATTCCTACGAGCAGTACTTC; CDR3 protein: CASSFGGGDSYEQYF
D gene: TRBD2; V gene: TRBV28; J gene: TRBJ2-1; clone size: NA; CDR3 DNA: TGTGCCAGCAGTTTATTGGCGGGAGGGGCCTACAATGAGCAGTTCTTC; CDR3 protein: CASSLLAGGAYNEQFF
D gene: NA; V gene: TRBV12-5; J gene: TRBJ2-4; clone size: NA; CDR3 DNA: TGTGCTAGTGGTTTGGTTTCACGCGGGACATTAATCTTC; CDR3 protein: CASGLVSRGTLIF
D gene: NA; V gene: TRBV18; J gene: TRBJ2-7; clone size: NA; CDR3 DNA: TGTGCCAGCTCACCCAAGGTAGGCGAGCAGTACTTC; CDR3 protein: CASSPKVGEQYF
D gene: NA; V gene: TRBV18; J gene: TRBJ2-1; clone size: many; CDR3 DNA: TGTGCCAGCTCACCGGCGAAAAGTATATACAATGAGCAGTTCTTC; CDR3 protein: CASSPAKSIYNEQFF
D gene: TRBD1; V gene: TRBV25-1; J gene: TRBJ2-1; clone size: few; CDR3 DNA: TGTGCCAGCACAACCGGGACAGGGGGCTGGCAGTTCTTC; CDR3 protein: CASTTGTGGWQFF
D gene: NA; V gene: TRBV4-3; J gene: TRBJ2-7; clone size: few; CDR3 DNA: TGCGCCAGCAGCCAGGCAGGGTCCTACGAGCAGTACTTC; CDR3 protein: CASSQAGSYEQYF
D gene: NA; V gene: TRBV10-3; J gene: TRBJ2-2; clone size: many; CDR3 DNA: TGTGCCATCTCTGGCAGCATACAGATTCCCGGGGAGCTGTTTTTT; CDR3 protein: CAISGSIQIPGELFF
D gene: NA; V gene: TRBV9; J gene: TRBJ2-2; clone size: many; CDR3 DNA: TGTGCCAGCAGCGCGCGGAACACCGGGGAGCTGTTTTTT; CDR3 protein: CASSARNTGELFF
D gene: NA; V gene: TRBV3-1; J gene: TRBJ1-4; clone size: NA; CDR3 DNA: TGTGCCAGCAGCCAAGGGGCACGAGCAACTAATGAAAAACTGTTTTTT; CDR3 protein: CASSQGARATNEKLFF
D gene: NA; V gene: TRBV11-2; J gene: TRBJ2-1; clone size: many; CDR3 DNA: TGTGCCAGCAGGTTTGGGCTCTGGCAGTTCTTC; CDR3 protein: CASRFGLWQFF
D gene: NA; V gene: TRBV27; J gene: TRBJ2-5; clone size: few; CDR3 DNA: TGTGCCAGCAGTCCAATGACCGGGACCCGGGTACAGTACTTC; CDR3 protein: CASSPMTGTRVQYF
D gene: NA; V gene: TRBV7-9; J gene: TRBJ2-3; clone size: NA; CDR3 DNA: TGTGCCAGCAGACGAGGGGGTATGGATACGCAGTATTTT; CDR3 protein: CASRRGGMDTQYF
D gene: NA; V gene: TRBV20-1; J gene: TRBJ1-4; clone size: many; CDR3 DNA: TGCAGTGCTTCACCCCGGACATCTGAAAAACTGTTTTTT; CDR3 protein: CSASPRTSEKLFF
D gene: NA; V gene: TRBV29-1; J gene: TRBJ2-7; clone size: many; CDR3 DNA: TGCAGCGTTGTTCAGGCCGGTGGATACTACGAGCAGTACTTC; CDR3 protein: CSVVQAGGYYEQYF
D gene: TRBD2; V gene: TRBV18; J gene: TRBJ2-1; clone size: NA; CDR3 DNA: TGTGCCAGCTCACCGTGGACTAGCGGGGGTGAGGTGCAGCAGTTCTTC; CDR3 protein: CASSPWTSGGEVQQFF